This T cell receptor (beta chain) was captured by sequencing in a study of shared clonotypes between healthy human individuals. Overall study findings and caveats: Donors were few, which limited the genetic and exposure-history diversity represented. Clonotypes shared by all four donors outscored non-shared clonotypes in generation probability.

With respect to this clone: Its cognate antigen is unknown.

CD4+ cells yielded CD45RA+ naive and CD45RA-negative memory subsets. This was a deep-level run. The repertoire was sequenced with immunoSEQ multiplex PCR; TCRdb's copy has only in-frame clones and lacks some. The table includes 2 million to 2.5 million clones, more than 90% detected once. Germline CDR1 is MNHNY and CDR2 is SVGAGI (reference sequence). Losses at the gene ends were 5 bases for V and 1 base for J; bases not matched to a gene: 5. This CDR3 region has 15 residues. The sequenced sample consisted of naive CD4+ T cells sorted from blood. Subset denoted: CD45RA+ positively selected. V is TRBV6-6 and J is TRBJ1-5; 7 nucleotides align to TRBD1. The source of this sequence is a man aged 18 to 30 in good health. CDR3 in amino acids: CASSATGTSNQPQHF. Written as DNA, the CDR3 is TGTGCCAGCAGTGCGACAGGGACAAGCAATCAGCCCCAGCATTTT.